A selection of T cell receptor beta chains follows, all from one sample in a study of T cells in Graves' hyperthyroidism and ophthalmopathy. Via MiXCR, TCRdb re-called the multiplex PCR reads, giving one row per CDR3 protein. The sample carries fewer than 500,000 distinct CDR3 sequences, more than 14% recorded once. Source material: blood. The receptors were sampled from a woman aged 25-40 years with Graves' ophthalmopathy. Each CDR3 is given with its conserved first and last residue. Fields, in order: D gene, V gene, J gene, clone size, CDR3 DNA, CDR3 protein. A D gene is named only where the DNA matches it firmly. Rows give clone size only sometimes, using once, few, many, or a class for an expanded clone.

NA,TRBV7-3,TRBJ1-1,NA,TGTGCCAGCAGATGGGGCGTTCACACTGAAGCTTTCTTT,CASRWGVHTEAFF
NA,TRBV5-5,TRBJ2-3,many,TGTGCCAGCAGCTCGCTCAGGGAAGGGTCGAGGGATACGCAGTATTTT,CASSSLREGSRDTQYF
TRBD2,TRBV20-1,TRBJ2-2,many,TGCAGTGCTAGAGATCCAACTAGCGGGGGGGCATCGGCGAACACCGGGGAGCTGTTTTTT,CSARDPTSGGASANTGELFF
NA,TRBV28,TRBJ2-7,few,TGTGCCGGCAGTTTAAGTAGCTACGAGCAGTACTTC,CAGSLSSYEQYF
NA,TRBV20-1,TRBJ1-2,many,TGCAGTGCTAGAGATGGGCTCTTTCGTGACCGGGGGCTCAACTATGGCTACACCTTC,CSARDGLFRDRGLNYGYTF
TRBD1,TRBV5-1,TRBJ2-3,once,TGCGCCAGCAGCTTGGAGCAGGGGGCGGATACGCAGTATTTT,CASSLEQGADTQYF
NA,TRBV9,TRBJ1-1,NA,TGTGCCAGCAGCGTAAGCGGGGGACAAGCGAACACTGAAGCTTTCTTT,CASSVSGGQANTEAFF
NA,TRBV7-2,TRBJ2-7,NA,TGTGCCAGCAGCTTATTGGCACCGGGGAGACCCTACGAGCAGTACTTC,CASSLLAPGRPYEQYF
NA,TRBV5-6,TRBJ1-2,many,TGTGCCAGCAGCTTGGTCGACGAACCCTCGGCGGGCTACACCTTC,CASSLVDEPSAGYTF
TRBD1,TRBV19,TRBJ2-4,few,TGTGCCAGTAGTATTTTTGGGACAGGAATAGCCAAAAACATTCAGTACTTC,CASSIFGTGIAKNIQYF
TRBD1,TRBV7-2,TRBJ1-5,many,TGTGCCAGCAGCCCTGGACAGGGGGCGGGCAATCAGCCCCAGCATTTT,CASSPGQGAGNQPQHF
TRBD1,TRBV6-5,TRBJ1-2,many,TGTGCCAGCAGTTACCGGGGAGGACAGGGCGAGAGGGGCTACACCTTC,CASSYRGGQGERGYTF
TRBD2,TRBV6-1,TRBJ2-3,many,TGTGCCAGCAGTCCTGCTAGCGGGGGGGCCAGGACGCAGTATTTT,CASSPASGGARTQYF
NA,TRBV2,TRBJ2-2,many,TGTGCCAGCAGAAGCGGGGAGCTGTTTTTT,CASRSGELFF
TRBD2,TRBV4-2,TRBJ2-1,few,TGTGCCAGCAGCCAAAGGCTAGCGGAAGGAAATGAGCAGTTCTTC,CASSQRLAEGNEQFF
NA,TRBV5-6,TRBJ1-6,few,TGTGCCAGCAGCTTGGAGATAGGAAATTCACCCCTCCACTTT,CASSLEIGNSPLHF
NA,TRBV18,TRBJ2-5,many,TGTGCCAGCTCACGGGGCCAAGAGACCCAGTACTTC,CASSRGQETQYF
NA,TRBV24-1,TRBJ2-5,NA,TGTGCCGCTCACGCCCCTAGGACGGAGGACCAAGAGACCCAGTACTTC,CAAHAPRTEDQETQYF
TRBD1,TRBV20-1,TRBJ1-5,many,TGCAGTGCTAGAGGACAGGGGAGATCCGGAATATCGTGGCAGCCCCAGCATTTT,CSARGQGRSGISWQPQHF
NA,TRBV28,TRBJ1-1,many,TGTGCCAGCAGTTTGTGGGTGGGGGGCACTGAAGCTTTCTTT,CASSLWVGGTEAFF
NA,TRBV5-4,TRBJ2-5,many,TGTGCCAGCAGTTTGGACTCACAAGAGACCCAGTACTTC,CASSLDSQETQYF
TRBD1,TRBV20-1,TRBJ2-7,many,TGCAGTGCAAGGAGATCCGGGACAGACGAGCAGTACTTC,CSARRSGTDEQYF
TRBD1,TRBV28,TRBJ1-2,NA,TGTGCCAGCAGACTTCCGGGACAGGGGGCAGATCGAAACTATGGCTACACCTTC,CASRLPGQGADRNYGYTF
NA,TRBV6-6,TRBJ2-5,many,TGTGCCAGCAGTTACGAAGGGACCACACAAGAGACCCAGTACTTC,CASSYEGTTQETQYF
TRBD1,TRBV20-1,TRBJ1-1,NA,TGCAGTGTCATACCACCAGGGGGGTTTGGCACTGAAGCTTTCTTT,CSVIPPGGFGTEAFF
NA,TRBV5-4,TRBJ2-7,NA,TGTGCCAGCAGCTTAAGGACACCGGACTCCTACGAGCAGTACTTC,CASSLRTPDSYEQYF
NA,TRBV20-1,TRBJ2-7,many,TGCAGTGCTACCGAGCAGGGGCTAGGGCGCGAGCAGTACTTC,CSATEQGLGREQYF
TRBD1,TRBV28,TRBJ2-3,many,TGTGCCAGCAGTAAGGGACAGGGGGCGCCGACAGATACGCAGTATTTT,CASSKGQGAPTDTQYF
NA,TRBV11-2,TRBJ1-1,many,TGTGCCAGCAGCTTAGGGGAGGTGAACACTGAAGCTTTCTTT,CASSLGEVNTEAFF
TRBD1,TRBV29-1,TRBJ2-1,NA,TGCAGCTTAAAAGGGACAGGGTCCTACAATGAGCAGTTCTTC,CSLKGTGSYNEQFF
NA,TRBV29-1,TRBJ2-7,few,TGCAGCGTTAAGTTAGGAACCTACGAGCAGTACTTC,CSVKLGTYEQYF
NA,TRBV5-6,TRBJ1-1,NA,TGTGCCAGCAGCCAACCAGGGATTGAAGCTTTCTTT,CASSQPGIEAFF
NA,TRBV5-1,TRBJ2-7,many,TGCGCCAGCAGCTTTGCGGTCCCCAGCTCCTACGAGCAGTACTTC,CASSFAVPSSYEQYF
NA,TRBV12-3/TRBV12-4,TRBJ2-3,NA,TGTGCCAGCAGTTTTCCCACAAGTACAGATACGCAGTATTTT,CASSFPTSTDTQYF
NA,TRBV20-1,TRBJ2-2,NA,TGCAGTGCTAGGCGAAACGCGAACACCGGGGAGCTGTTTTTT,CSARRNANTGELFF
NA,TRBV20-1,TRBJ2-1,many,TGCAGTGCTCTAAATCCCCTAAAGAAGGGGGGGAAAAACAATGAGCAGTTCTTC,CSALNPLKKGGKNNEQFF
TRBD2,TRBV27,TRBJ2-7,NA,TGTGCCAGCTCCGGGCGGGGGGGCCGGCCCAATGAGCAGTACTTC,CASSGRGGRPNEQYF
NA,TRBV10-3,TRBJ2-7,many,TGTGCCATCAGTGATACATCGGGAAGGGTAGGGTACGAGCAGTACTTC,CAISDTSGRVGYEQYF
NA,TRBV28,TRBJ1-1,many,TGTGCCAGCAGTTTCCAGGTCCTCGGCGCTGAAGCTTTCTTT,CASSFQVLGAEAFF
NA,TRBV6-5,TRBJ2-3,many,TGTGCCAGCAGTTACAAAGGGGGGGGTGTACCAGATACGCAGTATTTT,CASSYKGGGVPDTQYF
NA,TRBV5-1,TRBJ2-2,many,TGCGCCAGCAGAATCGGTCCAGCGAACACCGGGGAGCTGTTTTTT,CASRIGPANTGELFF
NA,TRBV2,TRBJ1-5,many,TGTGCCAGCAGTGTACTCCCCCGGGATACCAATCAGCCCCAGCATTTT,CASSVLPRDTNQPQHF
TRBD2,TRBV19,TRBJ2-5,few,TGTGCCAGTACGGGGGGGACCCTTGGAGAGACCCAGTACTTC,CASTGGTLGETQYF
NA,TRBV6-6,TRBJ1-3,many,TGTGCCAGCAGTTACGGACAGTTCTCTGGAAACACCATATATTTT,CASSYGQFSGNTIYF
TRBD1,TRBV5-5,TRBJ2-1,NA,TGTGCCAGCAGCTTCGGGACAGGCGACGAGCAGTTCTTC,CASSFGTGDEQFF
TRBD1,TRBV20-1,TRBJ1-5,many,TGCAGTGCTACGACGACAGGGGCGCTTAGCAATCAGCCCCAGCATTTT,CSATTTGALSNQPQHF
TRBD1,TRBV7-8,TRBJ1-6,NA,TGTGCCAGCAGCTTAAGGGGATGGGGGACAGGGACCTCCTATAATTCACCCCTCCACTTT,CASSLRGWGTGTSYNSPLHF
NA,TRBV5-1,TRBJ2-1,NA,TGCGCCAGCAGCGGAGTTGTCGGTGATGAGCAGTTCTTC,CASSGVVGDEQFF
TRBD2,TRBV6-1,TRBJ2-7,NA,TGTGCCAGCAGTGGACTAGCGGGGGGCGAGCAGTACTTC,CASSGLAGGEQYF
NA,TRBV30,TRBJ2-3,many,TGTGCCTGGAGTGTACCAGATACGCAGTATTTT,CAWSVPDTQYF
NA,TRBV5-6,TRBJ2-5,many,TGTGCCAGCAGCTTGGGTTCCGGGGGCGAGAGAGTTGGGACCCAGTACTTC,CASSLGSGGERVGTQYF
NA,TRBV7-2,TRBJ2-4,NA,TGTGCCAGCAGCTTAGTCCGCACGGACTATGCCCAGCTAGCCAAAAACATTCAGCACTTC,CASSLVRTDYAQLAKNIQHF